This TCR beta chain comes out of a study of regulatory T cells in long-lasting Graves disease. Per the germline V gene, CDR1 is SQVTM and CDR2 is ANQGSEA. The CDR3 totals 12 residues. Points on this clonotype: A clone one base away is much larger, so this may be a read error.

Time point in this sample: newly diagnosed GD, antithyroid drugs for less than 3 months. The TCR library was prepared using RNA isolated from PBMCs. Researchers made TCR beta libraries by using iRepertoire HTBI primers and running Arm-PCR on CDR3 regions. In TCRdb, the multiplex PCR reads were re-called with MiXCR into one record per CDR3 protein. The repertoire consists of approximately 270,000 distinct CDR3 sequences, with roughly 18% occurring once and the leading ten covering 11% to 15%. This sample was also put to use in a study of T cells in Graves' hyperthyroidism and ophthalmopathy.

The chain carries TRBV29-1 and TRBJ1-2; 8 positions agree with TRBD1. Sequencing was performed on peripheral blood mononuclear cells (PBMCs), taken at new diagnosis, from a patient treated with antithyroid drugs. This clonotype originated in a woman in her twenties or thirties with Graves disease. The CDR3 nucleotides are TGCGGCACCGGACAGGGTAGCTATGGCTACACCTTC. Translating gives CGTGQGSYGYTF.